These 32 T cell receptor beta chains share one sample of origin, sequenced in a study of tumor-infiltrating lymphocytes in primary liver carcinoma. Without any cell sorting, about 18-31 mg of bulk tissue yielded co-extracted RNA and DNA. Total RNA amounting to roughly 450 ng was the source from which TCR beta cDNA was made with a constant-region primer. A slightly modified ARM-PCR protocol with three nested multiplex PCR rounds produced these TCR beta libraries. A C-beta reverse primer and TRBV1-TRBV30 forward primers served in each of the first two PCR rounds, at 10 cycles apiece. TCRdb ran MiXCR on the multiplex PCR reads and lists one entry per CDR3 protein. The profile covers around 79,000 distinct CDR3 sequences, with under 75% appearing a single time and roughly 28% taken by the ten largest. Sequencing was done on a sample of tumor-adjacent normal liver tissue. The receptors were gathered from a man in his forties with primary liver carcinoma and hepatitis B virus infection.

A note on this clonotype: One junction end does not reproduce the germline sequence, and a read error may be involved. The V call is TRBV6-2 or TRBV6-3, the J call TRBJ1-5; 9 nucleotides line up with TRBD1. The CDR3 has 14 residues. Germline V gene lookup returns CDR1 MNHEY and CDR2 SVGEGT. The CDR3 sequence: CASKGQGSNQPRHF. In DNA form, the CDR3 reads TGTGCCAGCAAGGGACAGGGTAGCAATCAGCCCCGGCATTTT.

To note about this clonotype: The CDR3 does not close with the conserved phenylalanine or tryptophan, likely indicating a read error. The chain is built from TRBV29-1 and TRBJ1-2; 7 bases fit TRBD1. There are 13 residues in the CDR3. Germline V lookup: CDR1 SQVTM, CDR2 ANQGSEA. The CDR3 spells CGAQGTEHYGYTI. CDR3 DNA: TGCGGCGCGCAAGGGACAGAACACTATGGCTACACCATC.

This clonotype has just a few counts. The chain uses TRBV11-2 and TRBJ2-3, with D possibly being TRBD2 (6 bases). The length of the CDR3 is 15 residues. The V gene's germline CDR1 is SGHAT and CDR2 FQNNGV. With 6 bases removed from V and 3 bases from J, the gap between germline ends came to 16 bases. CDR3 loop: CASSDTGRFTDTQYF. For the CDR3, the DNA is TGTGCCAGCAGTGATACCGGGAGATTTACAGATACGCAGTATTTT. The whole variable domain, remainder taken from reference TRBV11-2 and TRBJ2-3, is EAGVAQSPRYKIIEKRQSVAFWCNPISGHATLYWYQQILGQGPKLLIQFQNNGVVDDSQLPKDRFSAERLKGVDSTLKIQPAKLEDSAVYLCASSDTGRFTDTQYFGPGTRLTVL.

Regarding this clonotype: A much bigger clone sits one base away, suggesting this may be a read error. The chain is built from TRBV7-9 and TRBJ2-7; D is possibly TRBD1 (6 bases). This CDR3 has 14 amino acids. V lost 3 bases and J lost 4, with 13 bases in between. CDR1 and CDR2 from the germline V gene are SEHNR and FQNEAQ (reference sequence). CDR3 protein: CASSFEYRAYEQYF. The CDR3, as DNA: TGTGCCAGCAGCTTCGAATACAGGGCTTACGAGCAGTACTTC.

This clonotype was observed a single time. Here the CDR3 omits its conserved ending phenylalanine or tryptophan, so a read error is the likely source. V usage is TRBV5-4 and J usage is TRBJ2-7; tentative D call: TRBD1 (5 bases). The length of the CDR3 is 14 residues. V gave up 3 bases and J gave up 2 bases, with 12 bases separating them. Germline V lookup: CDR1 SGHNT, CDR2 YYREEE (reference sequence). The CDR3 spells CASSWEYRPYEQYI. CDR3 DNA: TGTGCCAGCAGCTGGGAATACAGGCCCTACGAGCAGTACATC.

Points on this clonotype: A junction boundary mismatches the germline segment, possibly from a read error. The chain uses TRBV6-5 and TRBJ2-5, with TRBD2 matching 7 bases. The V gene's germline CDR1 is MNHEY and CDR2 SVGAGI. The CDR3 contains 14 residues. The CDR3 DNA is TGTGCAAGCAGTTACAGAGCGGGACCTGAGACCCAGTACTTC. Its translation is CASSYRAGPETQYF.

In the case of this clonotype: This may come from a read error, since a much larger clone is one base off. The chain combines TRBV11-2 with TRBJ2-5; 7 bases map to TRBD2. The CDR3 covers 15 residues. Trimming at V came to 6 bases and at J to 5 bases, leaving 12 bases not matched to a gene. CDR1 is SGHAT and CDR2 is FQNNGV in the germline V gene. The chain's CDR3 is CASSRWTSPTETQYF. The CDR3 DNA reads as TGTGCCAGCAGTCGTTGGACTAGTCCCACGGAGACCCAGTACTTC.

On this clonotype: Likely a read error: the CDR3 ends without its conserved phenylalanine or tryptophan. The J gene is TRBJ1-5, the V gene TRBV29-1; D call uncertain. CDR3 length: 13 amino acids. Germline CDR1 reads SQVTM; CDR2 reads ANQGSEA. The CDR3 DNA reads TGCAGCGTTGAAGCCAGCCAGGATCAGCCACAGCATCTT. It codes for CSVEASQDQPQHL.

Remarks on this clonotype: A junction boundary mismatches the germline segment, possibly from a read error. The rearrangement uses TRBV4-2 and TRBJ2-1; D call uncertain. From germline, CDR1 is LGHNA and CDR2 YNFKEQ. The CDR3 sequence is 13 residues long. This CDR3 is CASTQGPHNEQFF. CDR3 DNA sequence: TGTGCCAGCACCCAAGGTCCCCATAATGAGCAGTTCTTC.

Turning to this clonotype: One end of the junction fails to match germline, which may point to a read error. The chain links TRBV10-3 to TRBJ2-1; TRBD2 is a possible D gene (8 bases). The CDR3 consists of 18 residues. The germline gives CDR1 ENHRY, CDR2 SYGVKD. The CDR3 nucleotides read TGTGTCATCAGTTACCAGGGGGTAGAGCGGGAGAAGTACAATGAGCGGTTCTTC. Amino acids: CVISYQGVEREKYNERFF.

V is TRBV20-1 and J is TRBJ2-7; 8 bases map to TRBD1. The germline gives CDR1 DFQATT, CDR2 SNEGSKA (reference sequence). CDR3 length: 12 residues. In DNA, the CDR3 is TGCAGCCAGGGGGCGGGTGTCTACGAGCAGTACTTC. This encodes CSQGAGVYEQYF.

Note on this clonotype: At one boundary the junction diverges from the germline segment, which might be a read error. The V call is TRBV28, the J call TRBJ2-7, with 7 bases lining up with TRBD2. Germline-derived CDR1 and CDR2 are MDHEN and SYDVKM. CDR3 length equals 14 residues. The CDR3: CVSRSGGSLRVQYF. CDR3 bases: TGTGTCAGCAGGTCGGGAGGCAGCTTACGAGTTCAGTACTTC.

Details on this clonotype: Lacking the conserved final phenylalanine or tryptophan, this CDR3 likely reflects a read error. J is TRBJ1-1 and V is TRBV29-1; D uncertain. The CDR3 has 15 residues. The V gene's germline CDR1 is SQVTM and CDR2 ANQGSEA. This CDR3 reads CSVGISGFMNTEAFS. Here the CDR3 DNA reads TGCAGTGTTGGAATTTCAGGTTTCATGAACACTGAAGCTTTCTCT.

As to this clonotype: Given a much more abundant clone one base away, this may be a read error. This chain joins TRBV28 and TRBJ2-7; a weak D match, TRBD1 (6 bases). This CDR3 contains 15 residues. Germline V gene lookup returns CDR1 MDHEN and CDR2 SYDVKM. CDR3 coding DNA: TGTGCCAGCAGGAAACGTCAGGGGTTTGCCTACGAGCACTACTTC. Amino acids: CASRKRQGFAYEHYF.

This clonotype has just a few counts. An end of the junction differs from the germline gene, which may be a read error. The chain links TRBV4-1 to TRBJ2-6, with D possibly being TRBD1 or TRBD2 (6 bases each). Germline V gene sequence: CDR1 MGHRA, CDR2 YSYEKL. CDR3 length equals 17 residues. The CDR3 here is CASSQTAGGSGANVLAF. In nucleotides, the CDR3 is TGTGCCAGCAGCCAGACTGCCGGGGGCTCTGGGGCCAACGTCCTGGCTTTC.

This clonotype has a count of ten or more. The rearrangement joins TRBV28 to TRBJ2-3; D possibly uses TRBD1 or TRBD2 (5 bases each). The CDR3 runs to 15 residues. The ends were cut back, 2 bases at V and 0 bases at J, with 9 bases in the middle. Germline V CDR1 and CDR2: MDHEN, SYDVKM. The CDR3 region has the DNA TGTGCCAGCAGTTTAGGGGGTGCTAGCACAGATACGCAGTATTTT. Amino acids: CASSLGGASTDTQYF.

This clonotype was found many times. The J gene is TRBJ2-1, the V gene TRBV6-6, with a tentative D call TRBD2 (7 bases). V was pared by 5 bases and J by 6 bases, with 17 bases between. Per germline, CDR1 MNHNY and CDR2 SVGAGI (reference sequence). This CDR3 region has 15 residues. CDR3 DNA sequence: TGTGCCAGCAGTCCCAGGGGAGGGAGGGGCAATGAGCAGTTCTTC. It specifies CASSPRGGRGNEQFF.

A note on this clonotype: A much more abundant neighbour one base away suggests this may be a read error. The gene calls are TRBV7-9 and TRBJ2-1; no firm D call. The V gene lost 7 bases and the J gene lost 3 bases, with 16 bases spanning the gap. Per germline, CDR1 SEHNR and CDR2 FQNEAQ (reference sequence). This CDR3 region has 15 residues. The CDR3 DNA reads as TGTGCCAGCACCCCTTTTGAGGTAATCTACAATGAGCAGTTCTTC. It is translated as CASTPFEVIYNEQFF.

On this clonotype itself: A junction end diverges from the germline sequence, so it may reflect a read error. The J gene is TRBJ1-1, the V gene TRBV29-1; D gene unclear. Germline loops: CDR1 SQVTM, CDR2 ANQGSEA. CDR3 length: 15 residues. CDR3 bases: TGCAGGGTTGCGGCATGGTGGGGAATGAACACTGAAGCTTTCTTT. This sequence encodes CRVAAWWGMNTEAFF.

Details on this clonotype: The junction shows a germline mismatch at one end, possibly a read error. The CDR3 here is CASSQLTRKLSYNEQFF. CDR3 in DNA: TGTGCCAGCAGCCAATTGACACGCAAACTCTCCTACAATGAGCAGTTCTTC. The J gene is TRBJ2-1, the V gene TRBV4-3; no clear D gene. The CDR3 runs 17 residues. Germline V gene sequence: CDR1 LGHNA, CDR2 YSLEER.

With regard to this clonotype: It may be a read error: a sequence one base away is much more abundant. The chain is built from TRBV5-1 and TRBJ2-1, with TRBD2 matching 14 bases. V lost 3 bases and J lost 10; bases outside the gene matches: 6. The CDR3 loop spans 15 amino acids. Germline V gives CDR1 SGHRS, CDR2 YFSETQ. The CDR3 sequence is CASSSGTSGSLEQFF. The CDR3 coding sequence is TGCGCCAGCAGCTCCGGGACTAGCGGGAGCCTGGAGCAGTTCTTC.

In this sample, this clonotype turned up once. This clone may be a read error of a much larger clone one base away. The CDR3 coding sequence is TGTACCAGCAGTTACTCGACGTCAGGGATCGCCAAAAACATTCAGTACTTC. Encoded protein: CTSSYSTSGIAKNIQYF. The chain recombines TRBV6-6 with TRBJ2-4, with D perhaps matching TRBD1 (5 bases). CDR1 MNHNY and CDR2 SVGAGI come from the germline V gene (reference sequence). The CDR3 runs 17 residues.

This rearrangement joins TRBV7-3 to TRBJ2-1; D remains ambiguous. The germline V and J ends were trimmed by 4 bases and 6 bases, with 10 bases remaining between them. This CDR3 region has 13 residues. The germline V gene has CDR1 SGHTA and CDR2 FQGTGA. The CDR3 DNA reads TGTGCCAGCAGCTCGGCTAGGAGCAATGAGCAGTTCTTC. Translating it yields CASSSARSNEQFF. Full variable domain (rest looked up from reference TRBV7-3 and TRBJ2-1): GAGVSQTPSNKVTEKGKYVELRCDPISGHTALYWYRQSLGQGPEFLIYFQGTGAADDSGLPNDRFFAVRPEGSVSTLKIQRTERGDSAVYLCASSSARSNEQFFGPGTRLTVL.

At least ten counts were recorded for this clonotype. The germline gene is not matched at one end of the junction; a read error may be the cause. CDR3 nucleotide sequence: TGTGGCAGCAGTCGGACACTGGTTTCACCCCTCCACTTT. This sequence encodes CGSSRTLVSPLHF. The rearrangement uses TRBV11-1 and TRBJ1-6; D might be TRBD1 (5 bases). The CDR3 spans 13 residues. The germline CDR1 and CDR2 sequences are SGHAT and FQDESV (reference sequence). Full variable domain (remainder filled in from reference TRBV11-1 and TRBJ1-6): EAEVAQSPRYKITEKSQAVAFWCDPISGHATLYWYRQILGQGPELLVQFQDESVVDDSQLPKDRFSAERLKGVDSTLKIQPAELGDSAMYLCGSSRTLVSPLHFGNGTRLTVT.

This clonotype was counted once. The V and J genes are TRBV14 and TRBJ2-1, with 9 bases fitting TRBD1. CDR1 is SGHDN, CDR2 FVKESK, per germline. Germline trimming cut 3 bases from V and 11 bases from J; bases unmatched to any gene: 11. This CDR3 contains 15 residues. CDR3 in DNA: TGTGCCAGCAGCCATCGGGACAGGGTCTACAACAAGCAGTTCTTC. Its protein is CASSHRDRVYNKQFF.

To note about this clonotype: One base away lies a much larger clone, so this may be a sequencing read error. The chain couples TRBV28 to TRBJ1-5; D is perhaps TRBD1 (6 bases). Germline values: CDR1 MDHEN, CDR2 SYDVKM. This CDR3 has 14 residues. The CDR3 spells CASSGQYSNQSQHF. CDR3 sequence (DNA): TGTGCCAGCAGCGGACAGTATAGCAATCAGTCCCAGCATTTT.

In regard to this clonotype: It is likely a read error, because the conserved phenylalanine at the end of the CDR3 is missing. This chain connects TRBV29-1 to TRBJ2-7, with D possibly being TRBD2 (5 bases). This CDR3 has 13 residues. The germline CDR1 and CDR2 sequences are SQVTM and ANQGSEA. CDR3 nucleotides: TGTAGCGTTGAACCGCCAGGATCCTTCGAGCAGTACCTC. Its protein product is CSVEPPGSFEQYL.

The V and J genes are TRBV10-3 and TRBJ2-3, with a tentative D call TRBD2 (6 bases). The V and J ends lost 9 bases and 4 bases respectively, with 14 bases between them. The CDR3 consists of 13 residues. The V gene's germline CDR1 is ENHRY and CDR2 SYGVKD. The CDR3 sequence: CAIIRLVSDTQYF. The CDR3 region has the DNA TGTGCCATTATCCGACTAGTATCAGATACGCAGTATTTT.

This clonotype came up a few times. The chain couples TRBV12-3 or TRBV12-4 to TRBJ1-1, with 9 positions matching TRBD1. With V trimmed by 6 bases and J by 11 bases, 7 bases remained unmatched. The CDR3 contains 12 residues. CDR3 residues: CASSRDREAAFF. The CDR3 coding sequence is TGTGCCAGCAGCCGGGACAGGGAAGCGGCTTTCTTT.

A word on this clonotype: A much larger clone lies a single base off, so this may be a read error. In this CDR3 the conserved last residue, phenylalanine or tryptophan, is missing, so a read error is likely. The chain is built from TRBV7-9 and TRBJ2-1; maybe TRBD2 (5 bases). The CDR3 is 14 amino acids. The V end was cut by 5 bases, the J end by 2 bases, with 10 bases between. Germline CDR1 and CDR2: SEHNR and FQNEAQ (reference sequence). This chain's CDR3 is CASSPLGAYNEQFL. For the CDR3, the DNA is TGTGCCAGCAGCCCTCTCGGGGCCTACAATGAGCAGTTCTTA.

Of note for this clonotype: The junction departs from germline at one end; a sequencing error may be responsible. The chain has TRBV29-1 and TRBJ1-2; D ambiguous. CDR1 is SQVTM, CDR2 ANQGSEA, per germline. The CDR3 loop spans 14 amino acids. The CDR3 loop reads CSVEGRTEFRGYTF. DNA of the CDR3: TGCAGCGTTGAAGGACGTACAGAATTTCGTGGCTACACCTTT.

The chain employs TRBV14 and TRBJ2-7; TRBD1 agrees at 7 bases. This CDR3 region has 13 residues. The V and J ends lost 6 bases and 5 bases, in that order; junction bases with no gene match: 7. The germline gives CDR1 SGHDN, CDR2 FVKESK. CDR3 nucleotide sequence: TGTGCCAGCAGGACAGGGATTTTTAACGAGCAGTACTTC. Residues: CASRTGIFNEQYF.